The present T cell receptor beta chain was sequenced within a study of Ad26.COV2.S vaccination and SARS-CoV-2 variants. This clone appeared once. Indicated treatment: roughly 18 received Ad26.COV2.S at low or high dose, single or two shots; several received placebo; per-sample allocation not given. Following the first vaccine or placebo injection, samples were taken on day 63. The protocol was immunoSEQ multiplex PCR, while the TCRdb copy is restricted to in-frame clones and leaves out a portion. The sample has some 250,000 clones; over 75% are singletons. This CDR3 has 16 residues. In germline, CDR1 is WNHNN, CDR2 SYGVQD (reference sequence). V shed 2 bases and J 7 bases; nucleotides not matched to a gene: 9.

Specimen: peripheral blood, collected in a trial of Ad26.COV2.S vaccine versus placebo. This chain uses TRBV10-1 with TRBJ2-1; 9 nucleotides align to TRBD1. The TCR originated in a person between 18 and 65 years old who received the Ad26.COV2.S COVID-19 vaccine or a placebo. DNA for the CDR3: TGCGCCAGCAGTGAGGTCGGTAGACAGGGGGGAAATGAGCAGTTCTTC. Translation gives CASSEVGRQGGNEQFF.